This T cell receptor beta chain was sequenced in a study of graft-versus-host responses after intestinal transplantation. Study overall: Every transplant recipient was induced with anti-thymocyte globulin, then maintained on tacrolimus and steroids for approximately three years. Findings of the study overall: After transplant, early declines in HvG clones were associated with peak levels of circulating GvH clones. GvH clones were identified in recipient marrow, with some first appearing in ileum or blood.

Data came from immunoSEQ multiplex PCR; TCRdb stores just in-frame clones and leaves some out. Counted here are roughly 97,000 clones, 91% occurring once; the ten biggest clones make up roughly 0.2%. Concerning this clone itself: The antigen is not known.

Sample: unstimulated CD4+ T cells sorted from spleen or lymph node cells, taken before transplant. This receptor was taken from a human donor who was the organ donor for an intestinal transplant.

The CDR3 sequence is CASSPGGGLRVNQPQHF. The CDR3, as DNA: TGTGCCAGCAGTCCTGGGGGGGGCCTCAGAGTTAATCAGCCCCAGCATTTT. The V and J genes are TRBV11-2 and TRBJ1-5; weak D call: TRBD1 (6 bases). This CDR3 has 17 residues. Trimming shortened V by 6 bases and J by 4 bases, and 22 bases separated the two germline ends. The germline CDR1 and CDR2 sequences are SGHAT and FQNNGV.